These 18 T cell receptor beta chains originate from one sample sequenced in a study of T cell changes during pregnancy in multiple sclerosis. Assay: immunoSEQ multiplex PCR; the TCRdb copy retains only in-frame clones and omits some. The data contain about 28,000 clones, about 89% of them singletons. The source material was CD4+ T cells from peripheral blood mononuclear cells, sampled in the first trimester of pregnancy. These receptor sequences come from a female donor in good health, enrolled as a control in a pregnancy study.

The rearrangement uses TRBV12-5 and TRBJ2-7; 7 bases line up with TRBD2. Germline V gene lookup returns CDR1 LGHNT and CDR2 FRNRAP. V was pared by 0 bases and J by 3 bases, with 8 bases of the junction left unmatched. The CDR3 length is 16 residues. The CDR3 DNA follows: TGTGCTAGTGGTTTGGTACAATATAGCGGGCGCTACGAGCAGTACTTC. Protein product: CASGLVQYSGRYEQYF.

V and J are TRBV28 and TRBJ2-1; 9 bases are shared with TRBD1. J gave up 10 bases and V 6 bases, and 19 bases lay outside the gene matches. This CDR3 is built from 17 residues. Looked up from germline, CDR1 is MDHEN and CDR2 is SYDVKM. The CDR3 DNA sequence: TGTGCCAGCAGCAGGTTCGGCGGGACAGGGCCCAAACGAGAGCAGTTCTTC. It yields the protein CASSRFGGTGPKREQFF.

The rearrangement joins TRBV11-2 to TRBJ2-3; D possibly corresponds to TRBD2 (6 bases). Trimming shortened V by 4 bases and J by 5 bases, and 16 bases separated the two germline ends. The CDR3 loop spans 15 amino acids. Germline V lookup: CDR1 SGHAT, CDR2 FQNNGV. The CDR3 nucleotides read TGTGCCAGCAGCTCGGGACTCCATTGGGTAGATACGCAGTATTTT. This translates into CASSSGLHWVDTQYF.

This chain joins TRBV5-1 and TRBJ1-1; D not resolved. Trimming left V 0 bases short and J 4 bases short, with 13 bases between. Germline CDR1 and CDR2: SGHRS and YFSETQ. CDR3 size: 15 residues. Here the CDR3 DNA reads TGCGCCAGCAGCTTGGGGGGTGGGGAGGGCACTGAAGCTTTCTTT. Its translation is CASSLGGGEGTEAFF.

The CDR3 region has the DNA TGCGCCAGCAGCTCCAGGACAGGGGACACCGGGGAGCTGTTTTTT. Its protein product is CASSSRTGDTGELFF. The J gene is TRBJ2-2, the V gene TRBV5-1, with 9 bases matching TRBD1. Germline V lookup: CDR1 SGHRS, CDR2 YFSETQ. This CDR3 is 15 amino acids long. V gave up 3 bases and J gave up 3 bases; unmatched junction bases: 3.

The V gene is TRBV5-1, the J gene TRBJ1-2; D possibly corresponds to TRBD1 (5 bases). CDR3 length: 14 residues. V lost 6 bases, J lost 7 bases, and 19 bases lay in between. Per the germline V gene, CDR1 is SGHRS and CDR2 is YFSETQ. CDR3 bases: TGCGCCAGCACCTCGACAGCTGGATCTGGTGGCTACACCTTC. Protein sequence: CASTSTAGSGGYTF.

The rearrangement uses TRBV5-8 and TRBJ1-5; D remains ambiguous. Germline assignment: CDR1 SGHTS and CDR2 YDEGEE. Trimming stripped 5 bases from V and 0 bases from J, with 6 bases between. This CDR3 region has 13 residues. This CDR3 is CASSPYSNQPQHF. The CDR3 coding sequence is TGTGCCAGCAGTCCGTATAGCAATCAGCCCCAGCATTTT.

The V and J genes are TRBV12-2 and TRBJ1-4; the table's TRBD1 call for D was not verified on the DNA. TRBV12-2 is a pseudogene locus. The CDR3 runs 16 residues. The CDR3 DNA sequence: TGTGCAAGTCGCTGGGACAGGCCTCCGGGTAGTGAAAAACTGTTTTTT. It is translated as CASRWDRPPGSEKLFF.

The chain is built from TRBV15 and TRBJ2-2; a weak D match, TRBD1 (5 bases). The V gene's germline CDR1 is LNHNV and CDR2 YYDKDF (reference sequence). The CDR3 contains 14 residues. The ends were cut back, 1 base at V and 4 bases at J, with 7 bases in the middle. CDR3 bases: TGTGCCACCAGCAGAGGACAGTTCACCGGGGAGCTGTTTTTT. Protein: CATSRGQFTGELFF.

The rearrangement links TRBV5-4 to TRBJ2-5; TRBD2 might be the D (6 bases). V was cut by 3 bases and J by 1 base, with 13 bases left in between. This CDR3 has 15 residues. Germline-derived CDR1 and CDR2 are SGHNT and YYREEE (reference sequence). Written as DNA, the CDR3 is TGTGCCAGCAGCTCGGACATCGGGGGCCAAGAGACCCAGTACTTC. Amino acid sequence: CASSSDIGGQETQYF.

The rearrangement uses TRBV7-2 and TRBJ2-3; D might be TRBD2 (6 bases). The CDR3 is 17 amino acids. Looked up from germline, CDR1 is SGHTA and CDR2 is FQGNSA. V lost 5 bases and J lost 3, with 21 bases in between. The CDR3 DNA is TGTGCCAGCAGCCCCAGTTGGGGTAGCGGCCTAACAGATACGCAGTATTTT. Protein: CASSPSWGSGLTDTQYF.

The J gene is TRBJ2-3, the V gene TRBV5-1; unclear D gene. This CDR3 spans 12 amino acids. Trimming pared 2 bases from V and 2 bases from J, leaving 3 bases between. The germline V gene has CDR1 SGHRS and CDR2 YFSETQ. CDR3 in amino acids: CASSLATDTQYF. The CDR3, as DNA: TGCGCCAGCAGCTTAGCCACAGATACGCAGTATTTT. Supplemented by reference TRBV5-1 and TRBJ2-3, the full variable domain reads KAGVTQTPRYLIKTRGQQVTLSCSPISGHRSVSWYQQTPGQGLQFLFEYFSETQRNKGNFPGRFSGRQFSNSRSEMNVSTLELGDSALYLCASSLATDTQYFGPGTRLTVL.

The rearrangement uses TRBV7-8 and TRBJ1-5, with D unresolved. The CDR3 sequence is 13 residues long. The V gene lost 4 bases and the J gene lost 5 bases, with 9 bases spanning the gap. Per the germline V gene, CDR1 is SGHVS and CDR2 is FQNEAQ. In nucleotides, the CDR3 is TGTGCCAGCAGCTCTGCTCGAGATCAGCCCCAGCATTTT. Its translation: CASSSARDQPQHF.

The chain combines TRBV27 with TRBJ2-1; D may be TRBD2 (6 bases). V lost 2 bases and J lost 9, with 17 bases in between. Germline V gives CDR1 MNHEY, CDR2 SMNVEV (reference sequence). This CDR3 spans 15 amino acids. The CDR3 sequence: CASSLLGLRGGEQFF. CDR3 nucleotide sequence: TGTGCCAGCAGTTTACTGGGACTTCGGGGAGGTGAGCAGTTCTTC.

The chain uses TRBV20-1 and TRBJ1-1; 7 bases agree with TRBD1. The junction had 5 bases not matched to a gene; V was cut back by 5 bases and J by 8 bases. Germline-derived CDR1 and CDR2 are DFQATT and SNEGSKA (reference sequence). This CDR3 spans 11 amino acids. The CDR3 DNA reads TGCAGTGCTGGGGACAGCCCCGAAGCTTTCTTT. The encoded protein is CSAGDSPEAFF.

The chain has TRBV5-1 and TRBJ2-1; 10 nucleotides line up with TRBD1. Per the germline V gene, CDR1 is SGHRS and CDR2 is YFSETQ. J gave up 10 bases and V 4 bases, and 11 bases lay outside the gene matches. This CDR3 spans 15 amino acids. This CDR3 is CASSTRQGAAGEQFF. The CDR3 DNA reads TGCGCCAGCAGCACCCGACAGGGGGCAGCGGGAGAGCAGTTCTTC.

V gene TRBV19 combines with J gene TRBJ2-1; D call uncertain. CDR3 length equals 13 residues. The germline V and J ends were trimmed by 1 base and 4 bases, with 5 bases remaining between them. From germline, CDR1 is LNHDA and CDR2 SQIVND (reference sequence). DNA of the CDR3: TGTGCCAGTAGTATAGGCACTTACAATGAGCAGTTCTTC. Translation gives CASSIGTYNEQFF.

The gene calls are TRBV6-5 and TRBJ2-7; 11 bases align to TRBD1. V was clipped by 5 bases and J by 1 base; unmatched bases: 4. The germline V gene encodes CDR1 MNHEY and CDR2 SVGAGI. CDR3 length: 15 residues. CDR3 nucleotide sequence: TGTGCCAGCAGTAGAGGGACAGGGGGTTCCTACGAGCAGTACTTC. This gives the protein CASSRGTGGSYEQYF.